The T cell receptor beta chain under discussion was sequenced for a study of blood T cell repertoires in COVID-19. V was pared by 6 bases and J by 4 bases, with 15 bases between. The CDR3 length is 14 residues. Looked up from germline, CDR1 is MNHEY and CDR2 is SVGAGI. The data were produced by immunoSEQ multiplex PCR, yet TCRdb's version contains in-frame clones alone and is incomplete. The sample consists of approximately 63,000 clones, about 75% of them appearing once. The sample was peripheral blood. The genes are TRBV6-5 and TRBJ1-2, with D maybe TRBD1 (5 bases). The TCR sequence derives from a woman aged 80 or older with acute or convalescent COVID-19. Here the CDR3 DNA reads TGTGCCAGCAGGATTCGAGGGGAGGGCTATGGCTACACCTTC. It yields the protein CASRIRGEGYGYTF.